This TCR beta chain was observed in a study of T cells in women clearing cervical HPV infection. The protocol was immunoSEQ multiplex PCR, while the TCRdb copy is restricted to in-frame clones and leaves out a portion. Its clone listing holds about 26,000 clones. This CDR3 has 15 residues. Germline V gives CDR1 SGHNT, CDR2 YENEEA. With respect to this clone: From the germline J gene comes the end of the CDR3, since the read stops 3 residues before it.

The sequenced material came from blood buffy coat. This clonotype was obtained from a woman aged 18-69 years with a cervical HPV16 infection that either progressed to CIN3+ or cleared (not recorded which). The rearrangement uses TRBV11-3 and TRBJ1-2; 9 bases match TRBD1. The covered CDR3 bases are TGTGCCAGCAGCCTCAGGGGTACAGGGGGCAATGAC. Translation: CASSLRGTGGND. The CDR3 in its entirety is CASSLRGTGGNDYTF.